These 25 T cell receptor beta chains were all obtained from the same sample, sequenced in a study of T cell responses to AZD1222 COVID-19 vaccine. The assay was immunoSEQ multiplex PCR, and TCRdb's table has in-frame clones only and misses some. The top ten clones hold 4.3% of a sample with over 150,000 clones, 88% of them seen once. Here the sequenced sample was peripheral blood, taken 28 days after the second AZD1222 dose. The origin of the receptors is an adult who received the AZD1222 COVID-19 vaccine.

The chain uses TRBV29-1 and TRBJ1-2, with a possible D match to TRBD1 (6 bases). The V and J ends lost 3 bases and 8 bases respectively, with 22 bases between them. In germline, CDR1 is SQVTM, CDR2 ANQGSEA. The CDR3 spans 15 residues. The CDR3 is CSVDIGQGLREGYTF. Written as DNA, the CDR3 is TGCAGCGTTGATATCGGGCAGGGGTTAAGAGAAGGCTACACCTTC.

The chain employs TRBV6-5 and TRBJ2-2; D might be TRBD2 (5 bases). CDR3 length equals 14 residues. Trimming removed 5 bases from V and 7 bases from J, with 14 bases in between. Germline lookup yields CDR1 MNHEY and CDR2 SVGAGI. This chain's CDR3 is CASSIGLLFGELFF. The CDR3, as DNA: TGTGCCAGCAGTATCGGACTGCTTTTCGGGGAGCTGTTTTTT.

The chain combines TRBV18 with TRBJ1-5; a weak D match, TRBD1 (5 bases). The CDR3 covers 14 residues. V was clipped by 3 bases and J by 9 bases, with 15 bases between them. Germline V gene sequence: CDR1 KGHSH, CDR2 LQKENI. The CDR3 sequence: CASSPGQAGGPQHF. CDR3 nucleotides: TGTGCCAGCTCACCCGGACAAGCCGGGGGGCCCCAGCATTTT.

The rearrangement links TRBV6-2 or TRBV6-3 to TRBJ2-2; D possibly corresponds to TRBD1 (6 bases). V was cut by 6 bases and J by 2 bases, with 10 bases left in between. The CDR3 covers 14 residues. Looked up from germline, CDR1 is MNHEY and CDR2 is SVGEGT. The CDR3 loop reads CASSRTVNTGELFF. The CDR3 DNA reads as TGTGCCAGCAGCCGGACAGTTAACACCGGGGAGCTGTTTTTT.

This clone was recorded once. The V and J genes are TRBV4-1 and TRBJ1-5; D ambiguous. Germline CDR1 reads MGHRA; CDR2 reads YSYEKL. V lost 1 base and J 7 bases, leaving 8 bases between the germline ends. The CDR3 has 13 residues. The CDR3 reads CASSQVVGQPQHF. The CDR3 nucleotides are TGCGCCAGCAGCCAAGTAGTAGGACAGCCCCAGCATTTT.

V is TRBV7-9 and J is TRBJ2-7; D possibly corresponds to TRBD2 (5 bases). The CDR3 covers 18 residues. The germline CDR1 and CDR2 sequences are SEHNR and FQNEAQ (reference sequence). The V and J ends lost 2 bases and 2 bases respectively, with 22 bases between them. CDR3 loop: CASSLPQFRSGTTYEQYF. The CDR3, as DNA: TGTGCCAGCAGCTTACCGCAATTCAGGAGCGGAACTACCTACGAGCAGTACTTC.

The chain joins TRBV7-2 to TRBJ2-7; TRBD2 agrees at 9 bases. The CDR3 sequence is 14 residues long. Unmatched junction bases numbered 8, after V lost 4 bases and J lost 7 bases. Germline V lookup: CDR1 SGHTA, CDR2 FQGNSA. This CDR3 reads CASSSLAGGMEQYF. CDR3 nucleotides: TGTGCCAGCAGCTCCTTGGCGGGGGGGATGGAGCAGTACTTC.

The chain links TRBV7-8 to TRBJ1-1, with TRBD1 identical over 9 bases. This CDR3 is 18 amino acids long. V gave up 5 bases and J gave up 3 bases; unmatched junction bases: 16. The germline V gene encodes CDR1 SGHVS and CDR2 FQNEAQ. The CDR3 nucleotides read TGTGCCAGCAGCGCCCTTTGGGACAGGGAGATCCCCTACACTGAAGCTTTCTTT. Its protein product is CASSALWDREIPYTEAFF. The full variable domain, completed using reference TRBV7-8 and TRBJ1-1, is GAGVSQSPRYKVAKRGQDVALRCDPISGHVSLFWYQQALGQGPEFLTYFQNEAQLDKSGLPSDRFFAERPEGSVSTLKIQRTQQEDSAVYLCASSALWDREIPYTEAFFGQGTRLTVV.

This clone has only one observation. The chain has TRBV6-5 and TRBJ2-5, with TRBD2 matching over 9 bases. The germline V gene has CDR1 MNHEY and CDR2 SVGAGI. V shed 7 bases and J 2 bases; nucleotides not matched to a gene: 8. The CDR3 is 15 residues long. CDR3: CASTPVAGEQETQYF. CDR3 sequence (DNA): TGTGCCAGCACCCCTGTAGCGGGAGAGCAAGAGACCCAGTACTTC.

The CDR3 is CASSGGDEKLFF. DNA of the CDR3: TGTGCCAGCTCGGGAGGGGATGAAAAACTGTTTTTT. The genes are TRBV28 and TRBJ1-4; tentatively, D is TRBD1 (5 bases). Germline V gene lookup returns CDR1 MDHEN and CDR2 SYDVKM. Trimming left V 8 bases short and J 6 bases short, with 10 bases between. The CDR3 extends over 12 amino acids.

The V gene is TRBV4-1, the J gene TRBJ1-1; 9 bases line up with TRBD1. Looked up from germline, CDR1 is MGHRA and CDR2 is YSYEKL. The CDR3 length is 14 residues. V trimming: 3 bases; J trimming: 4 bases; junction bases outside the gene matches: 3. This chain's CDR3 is CASSHRDRATEAFF. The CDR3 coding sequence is TGCGCCAGCAGCCACCGGGACAGGGCCACTGAAGCTTTCTTT.

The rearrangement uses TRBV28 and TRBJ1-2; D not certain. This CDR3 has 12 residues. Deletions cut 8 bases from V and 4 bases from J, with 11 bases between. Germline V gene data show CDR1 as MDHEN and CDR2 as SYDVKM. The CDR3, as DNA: TGTGCCAGCGGGCAAAAGATCTATGGCTACACCTTC. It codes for CASGQKIYGYTF.

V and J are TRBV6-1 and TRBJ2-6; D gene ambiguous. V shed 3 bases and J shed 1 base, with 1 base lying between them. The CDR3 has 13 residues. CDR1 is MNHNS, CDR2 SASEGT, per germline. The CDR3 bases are TGTGCCAGCAGTGAGTCTGGGGCCAACGTCCTGACTTTC. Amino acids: CASSESGANVLTF.

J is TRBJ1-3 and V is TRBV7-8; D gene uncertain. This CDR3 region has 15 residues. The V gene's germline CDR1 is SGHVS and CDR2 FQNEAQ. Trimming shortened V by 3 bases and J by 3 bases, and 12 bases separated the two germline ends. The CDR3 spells CASSLVGGYGNTIYF. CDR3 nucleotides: TGTGCCAGCAGCTTGGTTGGCGGTTATGGAAACACCATATATTTT.

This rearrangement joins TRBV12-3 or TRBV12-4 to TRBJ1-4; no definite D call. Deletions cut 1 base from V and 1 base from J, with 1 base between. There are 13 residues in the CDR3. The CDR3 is CASSLVTNEKLFF. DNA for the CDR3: TGTGCCAGCAGTTTAGTAACTAATGAAAAACTGTTTTTT.

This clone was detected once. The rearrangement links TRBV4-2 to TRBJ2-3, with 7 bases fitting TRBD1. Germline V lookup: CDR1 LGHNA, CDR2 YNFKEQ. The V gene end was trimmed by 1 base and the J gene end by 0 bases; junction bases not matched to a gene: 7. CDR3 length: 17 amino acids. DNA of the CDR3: TGTGCCAGCAGCCAAGTTCCCCGGACAGGAAGCACAGATACGCAGTATTTT. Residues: CASSQVPRTGSTDTQYF.

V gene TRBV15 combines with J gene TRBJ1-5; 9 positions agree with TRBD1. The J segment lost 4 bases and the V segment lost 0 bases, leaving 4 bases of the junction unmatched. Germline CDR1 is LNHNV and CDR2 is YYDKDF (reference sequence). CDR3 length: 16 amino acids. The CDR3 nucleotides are TGTGCCACCAGCAGAGATCGGGGGACAGGGAATCAGCCCCAGCATTTT. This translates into CATSRDRGTGNQPQHF.

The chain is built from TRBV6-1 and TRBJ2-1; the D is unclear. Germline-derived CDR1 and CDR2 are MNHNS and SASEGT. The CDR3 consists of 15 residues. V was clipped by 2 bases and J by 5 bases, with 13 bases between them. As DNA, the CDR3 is TGTGCCAGCAGTGAAAAGAGACTTTCAAACAATGAGCAGTTCTTC. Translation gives CASSEKRLSNNEQFF.

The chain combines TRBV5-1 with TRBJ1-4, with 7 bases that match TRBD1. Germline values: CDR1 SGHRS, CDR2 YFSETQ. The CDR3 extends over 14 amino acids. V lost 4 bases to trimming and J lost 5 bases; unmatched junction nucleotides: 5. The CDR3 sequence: CASSAGTVNEKLFF. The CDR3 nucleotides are TGCGCCAGCAGCGCCGGGACAGTCAATGAAAAACTGTTTTTT.

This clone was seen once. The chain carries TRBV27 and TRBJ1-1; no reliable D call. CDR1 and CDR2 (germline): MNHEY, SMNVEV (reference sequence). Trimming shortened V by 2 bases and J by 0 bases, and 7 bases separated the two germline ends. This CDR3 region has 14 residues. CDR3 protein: CASSLNHMNTEAFF. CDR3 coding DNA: TGTGCCAGCAGTTTAAACCACATGAACACTGAAGCTTTCTTT.

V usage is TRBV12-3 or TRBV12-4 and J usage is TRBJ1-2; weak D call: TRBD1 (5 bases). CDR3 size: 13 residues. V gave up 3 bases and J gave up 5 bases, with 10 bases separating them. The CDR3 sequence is CASSFGRVYGYTF. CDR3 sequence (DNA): TGTGCCAGCAGTTTTGGCAGGGTTTATGGCTACACCTTC.

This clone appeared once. CDR3 region: CASSLGQGTQYF. The CDR3 nucleotides are TGTGCCAGCTCACTAGGGCAGGGGACCCAGTACTTC. The chain joins TRBV18 to TRBJ2-5, with D perhaps TRBD1 (5 bases). Trimming removed 4 bases from V and 7 bases from J, with 10 bases in between. From germline, CDR1 is KGHSH and CDR2 LQKENI. CDR3 length: 12 residues.

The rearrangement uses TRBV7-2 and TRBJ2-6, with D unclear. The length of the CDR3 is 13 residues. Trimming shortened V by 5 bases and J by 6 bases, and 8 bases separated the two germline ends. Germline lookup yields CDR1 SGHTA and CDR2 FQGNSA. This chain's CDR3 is CASSLTLANVLTF. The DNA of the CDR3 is TGTGCCAGCAGCCTGACTTTGGCCAACGTCCTGACTTTC.

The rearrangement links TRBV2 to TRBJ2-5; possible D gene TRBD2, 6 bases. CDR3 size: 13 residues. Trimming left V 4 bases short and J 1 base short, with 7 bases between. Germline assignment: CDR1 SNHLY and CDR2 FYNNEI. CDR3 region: CASSGTTQETQYF. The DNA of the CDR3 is TGTGCCAGCAGTGGGACTACCCAAGAGACCCAGTACTTC.

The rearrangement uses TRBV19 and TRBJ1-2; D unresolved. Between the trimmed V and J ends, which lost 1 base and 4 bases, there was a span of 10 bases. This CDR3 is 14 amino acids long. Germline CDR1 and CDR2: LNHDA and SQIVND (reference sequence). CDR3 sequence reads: CASSIGRSFYGYTF. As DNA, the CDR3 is TGTGCCAGTAGTATAGGCAGAAGCTTCTATGGCTACACCTTC.